Presented here are 3 T cell receptor beta chains from one specimen sequenced in a study of T cell responses to AZD1222 COVID-19 vaccine. Using immunoSEQ multiplex PCR, the repertoire was profiled, and TCRdb retains in-frame clones only, with some absent. Seen here are some 89,000 clones, roughly 90% observed once, and the top ten hold 3%. Sequenced here: peripheral blood, sampled on day 0 of AZD1222 vaccination. Receptors originate from an adult in good health.

The chain recombines TRBV29-1 with TRBJ1-5; D not resolved. The CDR3 is made up of 13 amino acids. Trimming removed 6 bases at V and 5 bases at J, with 14 bases between. The germline gives CDR1 SQVTM, CDR2 ANQGSEA. This CDR3 is CSVGVRADQPQHF. CDR3 bases: TGCAGCGTCGGGGTTCGAGCGGATCAGCCCCAGCATTTT.

This chain links TRBV11-2 with TRBJ1-6, with D perhaps TRBD1 (5 bases). Germline V lookup: CDR1 SGHAT, CDR2 FQNNGV. CDR3 length: 17 amino acids. Trimming pared 5 bases from V and 0 bases from J, leaving 14 bases between. The CDR3 sequence is CASSLRGGSSYNSPLHF. The CDR3 coding sequence is TGTGCCAGCAGCCTTCGGGGGGGGAGCTCCTATAATTCACCCCTCCACTTT.

V and J are TRBV7-3 and TRBJ1-1; D possibly corresponds to TRBD1 (5 bases). This CDR3 has 14 residues. Looked up from germline, CDR1 is SGHTA and CDR2 is FQGTGA. V dropped 7 bases and J dropped 11 bases, with 23 bases sitting between them. The CDR3 reads CASTQDPGGSEAFF. Here the CDR3 DNA reads TGTGCCAGCACCCAAGACCCGGGGGGGTCGGAGGCTTTCTTT.